The rows below give T cell receptor beta chains drawn from one sample of a study of blood T cell repertoires in COVID-19. Here immunoSEQ multiplex PCR was the method, and the copy in TCRdb shows in-frame clones only, minus some. The data contain some 190,000 clones, 81% of them singletons. The sample was peripheral blood. The receptors were gathered from a middle-aged woman with COVID-19, enrolled during active disease. The CDR3 runs from the conserved cysteine through the conserved F or W. A D gene is named only where the DNA matches it firmly. Size values are once, few and many counts, or a class for expanded clones, and some rows have none.

V gene	clone size	D gene	J gene	CDR3 DNA	CDR3 protein
TRBV29-1	.	.	TRBJ2-3	TGCAGCCTCCGACAGACGGATACGCAGTATTTT	CSLRQTDTQYF
TRBV7-9	.	TRBD1	TRBJ2-2	TGTGCCAGCAGGCACACAGGGGACACCGGGGAGCTGTTTTTT	CASRHTGDTGELFF
TRBV10-3	.	.	TRBJ2-1	TGTGCCATCAGTGAAGGACTCCAGTACAATGAGCAGTTCTTC	CAISEGLQYNEQFF
TRBV28	.	.	TRBJ1-5	TGTGCCAGCAGGGAAGTAGCGGGCAATCAGCCCCAGCATTTT	CASREVAGNQPQHF
TRBV2	.	.	TRBJ2-2	TGTGCCAGGAGGGAGGCCGGGGAGCTGTTTTTT	CARREAGELFF
TRBV4-1	.	TRBD1	TRBJ1-2	TGCGCCAGCAGCCAAGCGGACAGGGCCGTCTATGGCTACACCTTC	CASSQADRAVYGYTF
TRBV12-3/TRBV12-4	.	.	TRBJ1-2	TGTGCCAGCAGCATGAGTAACCCGGCGGGTTACACCTTC	CASSMSNPAGYTF
TRBV5-4	.	.	TRBJ2-7	TGTGCCAGCAGCTCTGGGAGCGAGCAGTACTTC	CASSSGSEQYF
TRBV7-2	few	TRBD1	TRBJ1-3	TGTGCCAGCAGCTCGAGGGGACAGCGGGGAAACACCATATATTTT	CASSSRGQRGNTIYF
TRBV7-3	.	TRBD1	TRBJ2-2	TGTGCCAGCGGCTCGGACAGGGGTACCGGGGAGCTGTTTTTT	CASGSDRGTGELFF
TRBV28	.	TRBD1	TRBJ2-1	TGTGCCAGCAGCACACCGGTGACAGGGAATGAGCAGTTCTTC	CASSTPVTGNEQFF
TRBV5-1	.	.	TRBJ2-2	TGCGCCAGCAGATTAGTTTCCGAGTTGGGGGAGCTGTTTTTT	CASRLVSELGELFF
TRBV28	.	.	TRBJ1-1	TGTGCCAGCAGTCCTGCGGGGGGATCGAACACTGAAGCTTTCTTT	CASSPAGGSNTEAFF
TRBV28	.	.	TRBJ2-7	TGTGCCAGCAGTTCCTTCCGGCTAGGCGAGCAGTACTTC	CASSSFRLGEQYF
TRBV7-9	.	.	TRBJ1-6	TGTGCCAGCGCTATCCTTTCGGATAATTCACCCCTCCACTTT	CASAILSDNSPLHF
TRBV7-2	.	TRBD2	TRBJ2-2	TGTGCCAGCAGCCGGCCGGGACTAGCAACCGGGGAGCTGTTTTTT	CASSRPGLATGELFF
TRBV6-1	.	.	TRBJ2-1	TGTGCCAGCAGTGAAGAAAGGGGGATCTCCTACAATGAGCAGTTCTTC	CASSEERGISYNEQFF
TRBV28	few	.	TRBJ2-1	TGTGCCAGCAGTTTACGAGGAGTGCCAGAACGCTTCCAGTTCTTC	CASSLRGVPERFQFF
TRBV3-1/TRBV3-2	once	.	TRBJ2-1	TGTGCCAGCAGCCAAGACCCCATAGCGAATGAGCAGTTCTTC	CASSQDPIANEQFF
TRBV29-1	.	.	TRBJ1-2	TGCAGCGTTCCAAGGCCCCCTACAGAGGGCTACACCTTC	CSVPRPPTEGYTF
TRBV11-2	.	.	TRBJ2-1	TGTGCCAGCAGCTTAATATACAATGAGCAGTTCTTC	CASSLIYNEQFF
TRBV10-3	.	TRBD1	TRBJ2-7	TGTGCCATCAGTAGGACAGGAATTACCTACGAGCAGTACTTC	CAISRTGITYEQYF
TRBV2	.	.	TRBJ1-2	TGTGCCAGCAGTGATTTTGGACAAGGGGATGGCTACACCTTC	CASSDFGQGDGYTF